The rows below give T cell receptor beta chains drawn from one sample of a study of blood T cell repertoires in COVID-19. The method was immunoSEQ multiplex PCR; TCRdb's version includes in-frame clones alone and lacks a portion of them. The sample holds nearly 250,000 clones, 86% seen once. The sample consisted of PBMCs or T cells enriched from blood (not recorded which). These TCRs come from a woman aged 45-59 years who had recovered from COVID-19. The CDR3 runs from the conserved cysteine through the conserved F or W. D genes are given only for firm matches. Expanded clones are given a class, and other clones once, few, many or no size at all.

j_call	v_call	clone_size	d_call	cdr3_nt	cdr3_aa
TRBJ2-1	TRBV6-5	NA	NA	TGTGCCAGCACCAAACGGGATGAGCAGTTCTTC	CASTKRDEQFF
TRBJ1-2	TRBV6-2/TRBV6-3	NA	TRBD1	TGTGCCAGCAGTTACTTCGGCAGGGGGTTTGGCTACACCTTC	CASSYFGRGFGYTF
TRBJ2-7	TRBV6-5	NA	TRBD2	TGTGCCAGTTGTGAGCGGGGGGGCCTCGAGTACGAGCAGTACTTC	CASCERGGLEYEQYF
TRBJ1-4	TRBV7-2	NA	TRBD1	TGTGCCAGCAGCTTACTGCCAGGGGGGGAAAAACTGTTTTTT	CASSLLPGGEKLFF
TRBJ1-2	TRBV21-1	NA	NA	TGTGCCAGCAGCAAAAGACAGACCTATTATGGATATGGCTACACCTTC	CASSKRQTYYGYGYTF
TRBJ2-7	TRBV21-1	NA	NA	TGTGCCAGCAGCAAAGAGGGCACAGGGTGTCACGAGCAGTACTTC	CASSKEGTGCHEQYF
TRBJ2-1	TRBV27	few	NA	TGTGCCAGCAGTCTTCTCGGGGGAGGCAATGAGCAGTTCTTC	CASSLLGGGNEQFF
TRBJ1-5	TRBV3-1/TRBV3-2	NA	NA	TGTGCCAGCAGCCAAAGGGGAAGTTATCAGCCCCAGCATTTT	CASSQRGSYQPQHF
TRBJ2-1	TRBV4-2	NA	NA	TGTGCCAGCAGCCCTACTACATTTATTTCCTACAATGAGCAGTTCTTC	CASSPTTFISYNEQFF
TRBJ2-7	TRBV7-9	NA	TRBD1	TGTGCCAGCAGCCGCTACACACGACAGGGCGACGAGCAGTACTTC	CASSRYTRQGDEQYF
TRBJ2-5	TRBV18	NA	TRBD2	TGTGCCAGCTCACTAGCGGGGAACCAAGAGACCCAGTACTTC	CASSLAGNQETQYF
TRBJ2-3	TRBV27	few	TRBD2	TGTGCCAGCAGCCAAACCTTAGCGGGAGGAGGGGATACGCAGTATTTT	CASSQTLAGGGDTQYF
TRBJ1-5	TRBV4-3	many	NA	TGCGCCAGCAGCCAAGCTGCAACGGGCAATCAGCCCCAGCATTTT	CASSQAATGNQPQHF
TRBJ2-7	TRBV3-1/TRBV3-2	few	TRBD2	TGTGCCAGCAGCCACCCTGAGACTAGCGGGGGGGCCATTAATCTCTACGAGCAGTACTTC	CASSHPETSGGAINLYEQYF
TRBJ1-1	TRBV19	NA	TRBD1	TGTGCCAGTAGTATTTGGGGACAGGGGGGGACTGAAGCTTTCTTT	CASSIWGQGGTEAFF
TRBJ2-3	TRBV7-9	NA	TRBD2	TGTGCCAGCAGCCGTGGAGCGGGGGGGCCGACAGATACGCAGTATTTT	CASSRGAGGPTDTQYF
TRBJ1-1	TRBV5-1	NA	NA	TGCGCCAGCAACTACAGGGTAGACACTGAAGCTTTCTTT	CASNYRVDTEAFF
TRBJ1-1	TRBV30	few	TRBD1	TGTGCCTGGAGTGTACTCTTCGGGACAGGGGTGAGGAAGACTGAAGCTTTCTTT	CAWSVLFGTGVRKTEAFF
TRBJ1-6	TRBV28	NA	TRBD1	TGTGCCAGCAGTTTACGTCGGACAGGGGATAATTCACCCCTCCACTTT	CASSLRRTGDNSPLHF
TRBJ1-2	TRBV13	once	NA	TGTGCCAGCAGCTCAGGACCGCGGCCCCACTATGGCTACACCTTC	CASSSGPRPHYGYTF
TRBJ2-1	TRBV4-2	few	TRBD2	TGTGCCAGCAGCCAGGGACTAGGCAATGAGCAGTTCTTC	CASSQGLGNEQFF
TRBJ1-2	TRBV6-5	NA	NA	TGTGCCAGCAGCGGACAGTCTAACTATGGCTACACCTTC	CASSGQSNYGYTF
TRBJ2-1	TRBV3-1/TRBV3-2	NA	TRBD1	TGTGCCAGCAGCCAAGGGACAGGGCCCTTTGAGCAGTTCTTC	CASSQGTGPFEQFF
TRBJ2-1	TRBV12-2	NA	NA	TGTGCAAGTCGCTTAGCCTCATCACCTAGCGGGAGGGCCAACAATGAGCAGTTCTTC	CASRLASSPSGRANNEQFF
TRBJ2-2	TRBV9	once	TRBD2	TGTGCCAGCAGCGCCCTTTCCACTAGCGGGACGAAGTACACCGGGGAGCTGTTTTTT	CASSALSTSGTKYTGELFF
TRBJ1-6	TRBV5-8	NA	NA	TGTGCCAGCAGCTTGAGTTGGGGGGAGGGCGTCAATTCACCCCTCCACTTT	CASSLSWGEGVNSPLHF
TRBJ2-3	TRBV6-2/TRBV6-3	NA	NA	TGTGCCAGCAGTTATGGTACCTCGACTAGCACAGATACGCAGTATTTT	CASSYGTSTSTDTQYF
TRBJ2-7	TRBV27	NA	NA	TGTGCCAGCAGTTACGCGGGAAACTCCTACGAGCAGTACTTC	CASSYAGNSYEQYF
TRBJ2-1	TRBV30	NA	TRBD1	TGTGCCTGGACCGACAGGGGAGACAATGAGCAGTTCTTC	CAWTDRGDNEQFF
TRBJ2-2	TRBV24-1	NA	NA	TGTGCCACCAGTGCCGCAAGCCCGCAAGCAGGGGAGCTGTTTTTT	CATSAASPQAGELFF
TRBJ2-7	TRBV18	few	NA	TGTGCCAGCTCACCACCGGTGGGGGGCTACGAGCAGTACTTC	CASSPPVGGYEQYF
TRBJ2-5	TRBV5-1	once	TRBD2	TGCGCCAGCAGCGCCCTACTAGCGGAACAAGAGACCCAGTACTTC	CASSALLAEQETQYF
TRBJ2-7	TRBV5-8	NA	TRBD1	TGTGCCAGCAGCTTGACGGGACAGGGGAGGAATTTC	CASSLTGQGRNF
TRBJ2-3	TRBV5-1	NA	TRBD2	TGCGCCAGCAGGAGCGGGGTGATCACAGATACGCAGTATTTT	CASRSGVITDTQYF
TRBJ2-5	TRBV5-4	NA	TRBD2	TGTGCCAGCAGCGGCGGGAGTGAAAAGACCCAGTACTTC	CASSGGSEKTQYF
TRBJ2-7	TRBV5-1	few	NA	TGCGCCAGCAGCTTGGCTCGGGATAGACGGCAGTACTTC	CASSLARDRRQYF
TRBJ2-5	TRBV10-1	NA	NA	TGCGCCAGCAGTGACTCGCGCGTCCAAGAGACCCAGTACTTC	CASSDSRVQETQYF
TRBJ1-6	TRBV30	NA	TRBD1	TGTGCCTGGAAGGGGACAGTGGAAAATTCACCCCTCCACTTT	CAWKGTVENSPLHF
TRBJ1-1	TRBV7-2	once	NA	TGTGCCAGCAGCTTGGGCAGGGGGAACACTGAAGCTTTCTTT	CASSLGRGNTEAFF
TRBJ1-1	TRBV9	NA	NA	TGTGCCAGCAGCGTAGCCTCGGGGGGGTACACTGAAGCTTTCTTT	CASSVASGGYTEAFF
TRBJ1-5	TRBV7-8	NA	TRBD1	TGTGCCAGCAGCTTATATCCTTCCGGGACAGCCTACAATCAGCCCCAGCATTTT	CASSLYPSGTAYNQPQHF
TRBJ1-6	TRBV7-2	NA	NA	TGTGCCAGCAGCTTACCGGGGGGACCGACTAATTCACCCCTCCACTTT	CASSLPGGPTNSPLHF
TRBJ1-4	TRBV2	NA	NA	TGTGCCAGCAATCCCGGCCAGACTAGGGAAAAACTGTTTTTT	CASNPGQTREKLFF